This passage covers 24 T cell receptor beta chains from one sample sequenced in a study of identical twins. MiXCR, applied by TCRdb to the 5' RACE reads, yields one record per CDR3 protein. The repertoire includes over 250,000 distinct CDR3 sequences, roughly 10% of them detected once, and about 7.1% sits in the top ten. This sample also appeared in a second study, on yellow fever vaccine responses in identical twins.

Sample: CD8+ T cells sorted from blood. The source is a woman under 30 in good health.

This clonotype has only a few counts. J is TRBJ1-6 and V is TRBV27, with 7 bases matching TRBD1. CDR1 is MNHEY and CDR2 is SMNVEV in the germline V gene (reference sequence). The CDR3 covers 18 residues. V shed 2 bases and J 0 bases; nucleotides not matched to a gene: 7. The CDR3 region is CASSLTGQDLSYNSPLHF. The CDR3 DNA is TGTGCCAGCAGTTTAACCGGACAGGACCTCTCCTATAATTCACCCCTCCACTTT.

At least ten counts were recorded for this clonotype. CDR3 loop: CASSQSSFDSPGEQYF. The CDR3 nucleotides are TGTGCCAGCAGCCAGAGCTCGTTTGATAGCCCTGGCGAGCAGTACTTC. The V call is TRBV4-2, the J call TRBJ2-7; no definite D call. V was shortened by 3 bases and J by 6 bases, with 21 bases between the two germline ends. Germline V lookup: CDR1 LGHNA, CDR2 YNFKEQ. The CDR3 covers 16 residues.

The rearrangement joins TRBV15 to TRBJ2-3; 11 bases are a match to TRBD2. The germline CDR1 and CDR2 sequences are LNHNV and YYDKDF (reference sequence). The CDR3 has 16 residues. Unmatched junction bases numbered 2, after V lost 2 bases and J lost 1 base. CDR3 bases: TGTGCCACCAGCAGACTACTAGCGGGGGGCACAGATACGCAGTATTTT. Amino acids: CATSRLLAGGTDTQYF.

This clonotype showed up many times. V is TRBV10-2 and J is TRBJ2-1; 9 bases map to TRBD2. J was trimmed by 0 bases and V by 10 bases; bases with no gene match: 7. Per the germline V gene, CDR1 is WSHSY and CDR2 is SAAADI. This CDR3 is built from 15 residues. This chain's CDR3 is CATQREVSSYNEQFF. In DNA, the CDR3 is TGCGCCACACAGCGGGAGGTTAGCTCCTACAATGAGCAGTTCTTC.

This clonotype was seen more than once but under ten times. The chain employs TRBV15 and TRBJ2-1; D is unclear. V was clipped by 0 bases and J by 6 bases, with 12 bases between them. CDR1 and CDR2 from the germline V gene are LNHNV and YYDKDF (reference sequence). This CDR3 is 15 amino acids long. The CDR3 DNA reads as TGTGCCACCAGCAGAGATCGTAGTCTAGTCAATGAGCAGTTCTTC. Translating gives CATSRDRSLVNEQFF. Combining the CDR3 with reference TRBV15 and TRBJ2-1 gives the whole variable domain DAMVIQNPRYQVTQFGKPVTLSCSQTLNHNVMYWYQQKSSQAPKLLFHYYDKDFNNEADTPDNFQSRRPNTSFCFLDIRSPGLGDTAMYLCATSRDRSLVNEQFFGPGTRLTVL.

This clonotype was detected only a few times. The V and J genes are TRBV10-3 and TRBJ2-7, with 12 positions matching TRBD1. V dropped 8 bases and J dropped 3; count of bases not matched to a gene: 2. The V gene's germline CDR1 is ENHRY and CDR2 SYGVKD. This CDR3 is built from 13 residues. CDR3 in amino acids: CAIGTGGDYEQYF. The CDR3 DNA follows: TGTGCCATCGGGACAGGGGGCGACTACGAGCAGTACTTC.

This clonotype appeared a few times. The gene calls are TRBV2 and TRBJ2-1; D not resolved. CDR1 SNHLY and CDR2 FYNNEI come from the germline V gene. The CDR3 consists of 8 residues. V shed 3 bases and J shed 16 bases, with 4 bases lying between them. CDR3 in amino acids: CASSDRFF. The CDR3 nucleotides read TGTGCCAGCAGTGACCGATTCTTC.

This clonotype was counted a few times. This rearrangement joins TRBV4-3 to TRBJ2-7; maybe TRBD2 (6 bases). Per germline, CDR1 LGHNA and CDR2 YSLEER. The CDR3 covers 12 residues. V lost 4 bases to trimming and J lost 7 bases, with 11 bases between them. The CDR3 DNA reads TGCGCCAGCAGCCGAATGGGGGGAGAGCAGTACTTC. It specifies CASSRMGGEQYF.

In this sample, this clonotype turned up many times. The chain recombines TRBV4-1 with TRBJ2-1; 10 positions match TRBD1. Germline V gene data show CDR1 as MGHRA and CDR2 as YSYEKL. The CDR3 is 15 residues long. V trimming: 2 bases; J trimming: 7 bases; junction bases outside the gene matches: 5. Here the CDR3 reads CASSQTPGQGNEQFF. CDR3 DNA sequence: TGCGCCAGCAGCCAAACTCCGGGACAGGGGAATGAGCAGTTCTTC.

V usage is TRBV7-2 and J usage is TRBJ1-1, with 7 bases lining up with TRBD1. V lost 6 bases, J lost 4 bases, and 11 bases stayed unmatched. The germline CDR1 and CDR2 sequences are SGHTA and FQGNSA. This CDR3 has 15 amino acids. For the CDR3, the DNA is TGTGCCAGCAGAGGAGGACAGGCGACCTTCACTGAAGCTTTCTTT. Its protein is CASRGGQATFTEAFF. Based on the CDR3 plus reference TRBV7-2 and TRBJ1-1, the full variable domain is GAGVSQSPSNKVTEKGKDVELRCDPISGHTALYWYRQSLGQGLEFLIYFQGNSAPDKSGLPSDRFSAERTGGSVSTLTIQRTQQEDSAVYLCASRGGQATFTEAFFGQGTRLTVV.

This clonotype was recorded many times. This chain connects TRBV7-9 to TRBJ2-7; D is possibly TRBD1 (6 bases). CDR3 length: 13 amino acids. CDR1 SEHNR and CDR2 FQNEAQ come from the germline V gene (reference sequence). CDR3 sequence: CACRGTQSYEQYF. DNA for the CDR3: TGTGCTTGTAGGGGGACACAATCCTACGAGCAGTACTTC. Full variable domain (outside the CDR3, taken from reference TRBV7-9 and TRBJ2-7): DTGVSQNPRHKITKRGQNVTFRCDPISEHNRLYWYRQTLGQGPEFLTYFQNEAQLEKSRLLSDRFSAERPKGSFSTLEIQRTEQGDSAMYLCACRGTQSYEQYFGPGTRLTVT.

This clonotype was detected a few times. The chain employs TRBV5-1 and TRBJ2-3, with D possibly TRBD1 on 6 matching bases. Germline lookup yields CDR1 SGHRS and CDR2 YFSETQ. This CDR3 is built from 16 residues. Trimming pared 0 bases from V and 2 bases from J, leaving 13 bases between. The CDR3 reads CASSLEPGQNTDTQYF. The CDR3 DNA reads TGCGCCAGCAGCTTGGAGCCGGGACAAAACACAGATACGCAGTATTTT.

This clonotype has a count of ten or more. In nucleotides, the CDR3 is TGTGCCAGCAGTTACGGCGCTCAGATGACTAGCGGACCCTACGAGCAGTACTTC. Residues: CASSYGAQMTSGPYEQYF. The chain links TRBV6-2 or TRBV6-3 to TRBJ2-7; 9 bases line up with TRBD2. With 2 bases clipped from V and 2 bases from J, the junction kept 13 bases outside the gene matches. The CDR3 runs 18 residues. The germline V gene encodes CDR1 MNHEY and CDR2 SVGEGT.

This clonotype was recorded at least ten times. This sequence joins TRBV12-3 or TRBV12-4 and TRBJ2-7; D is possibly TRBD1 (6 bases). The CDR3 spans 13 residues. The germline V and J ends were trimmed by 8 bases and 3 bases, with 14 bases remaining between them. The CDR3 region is CASRDNLNYEQYF. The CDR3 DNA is TGTGCCAGCCGGGACAACCTAAACTACGAGCAGTACTTC.

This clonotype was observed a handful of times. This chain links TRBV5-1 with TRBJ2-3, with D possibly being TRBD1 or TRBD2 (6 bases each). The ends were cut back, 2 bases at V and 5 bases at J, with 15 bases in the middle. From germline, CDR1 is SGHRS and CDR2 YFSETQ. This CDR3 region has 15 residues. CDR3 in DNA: TGCGCCAGCAGCTTCCGGAGGAGGGACATAGATACGCAGTATTTT. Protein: CASSFRRRDIDTQYF.

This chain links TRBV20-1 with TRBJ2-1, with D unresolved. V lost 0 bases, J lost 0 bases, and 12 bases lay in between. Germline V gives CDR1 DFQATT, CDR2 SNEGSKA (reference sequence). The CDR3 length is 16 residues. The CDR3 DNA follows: TGCAGTGCTAGAGATCTGGGCAGCAGCTCCTACAATGAGCAGTTCTTC. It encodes CSARDLGSSSYNEQFF.

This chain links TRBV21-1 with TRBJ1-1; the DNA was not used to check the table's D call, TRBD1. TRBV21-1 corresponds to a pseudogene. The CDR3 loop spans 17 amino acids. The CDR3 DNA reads TGTGCCAGCAGCTCTGTGGCAGGGTTCGCCGGGAACACTGAAGCTTTCTTT. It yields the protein CASSSVAGFAGNTEAFF.

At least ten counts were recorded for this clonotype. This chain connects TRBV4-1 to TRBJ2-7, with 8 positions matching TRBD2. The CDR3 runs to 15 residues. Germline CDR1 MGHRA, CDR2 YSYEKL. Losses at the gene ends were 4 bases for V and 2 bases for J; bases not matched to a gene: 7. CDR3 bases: TGCGCCAGCAGCCTCAGCGGGAGTCCCGCCTACGAGCAGTACTTC. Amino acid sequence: CASSLSGSPAYEQYF.

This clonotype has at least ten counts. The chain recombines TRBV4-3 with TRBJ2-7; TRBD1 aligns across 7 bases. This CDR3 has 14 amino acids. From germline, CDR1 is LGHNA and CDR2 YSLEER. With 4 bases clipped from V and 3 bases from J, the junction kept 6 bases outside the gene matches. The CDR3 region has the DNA TGCGCCAGCAGCCCCCGGGACAGCCACTACGAGCAGTACTTC. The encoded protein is CASSPRDSHYEQYF.

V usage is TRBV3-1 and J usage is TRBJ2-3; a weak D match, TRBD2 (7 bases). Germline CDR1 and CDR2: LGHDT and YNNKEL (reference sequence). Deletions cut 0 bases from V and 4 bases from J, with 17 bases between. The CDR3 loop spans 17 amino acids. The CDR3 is CASSQDWLAEGADTQYF. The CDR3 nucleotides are TGTGCCAGCAGCCAAGATTGGCTAGCGGAGGGGGCAGATACGCAGTATTTT.

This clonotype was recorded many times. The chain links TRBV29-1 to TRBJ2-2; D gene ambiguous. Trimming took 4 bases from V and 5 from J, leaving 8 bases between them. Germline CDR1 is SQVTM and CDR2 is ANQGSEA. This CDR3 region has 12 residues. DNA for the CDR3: TGCAGCGTTGTGGGGTTTACCGGGGAGCTGTTTTTT. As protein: CSVVGFTGELFF.

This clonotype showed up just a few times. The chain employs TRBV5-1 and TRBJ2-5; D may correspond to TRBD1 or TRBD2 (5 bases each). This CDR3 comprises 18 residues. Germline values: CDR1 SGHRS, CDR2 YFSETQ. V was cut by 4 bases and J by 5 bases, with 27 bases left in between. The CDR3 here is CASSLAYGEFQGQETQYF. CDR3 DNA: TGCGCCAGCAGCCTGGCCTACGGGGAATTTCAGGGTCAGGAGACCCAGTACTTC.

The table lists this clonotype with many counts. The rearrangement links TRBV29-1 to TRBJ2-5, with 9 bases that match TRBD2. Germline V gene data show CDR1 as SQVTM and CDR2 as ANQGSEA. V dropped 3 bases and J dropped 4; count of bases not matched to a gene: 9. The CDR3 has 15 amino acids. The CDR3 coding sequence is TGCAGCGTTGACGTCGGTGGAGCGGGAGGAGAGACCCAGTACTTC. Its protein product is CSVDVGGAGGETQYF.

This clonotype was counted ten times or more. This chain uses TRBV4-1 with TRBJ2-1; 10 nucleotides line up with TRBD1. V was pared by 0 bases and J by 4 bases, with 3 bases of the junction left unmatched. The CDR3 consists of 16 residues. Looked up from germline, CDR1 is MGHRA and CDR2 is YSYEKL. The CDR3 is CASSQDLGQGYNEQFF. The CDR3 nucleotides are TGCGCCAGCAGCCAAGATCTGGGACAGGGGTACAATGAGCAGTTCTTC.